This T cell receptor (beta chain) emerged from a study of T cell clonality in common variable immunodeficiency (dated by TCRdb to the mid-2010s). V is pruned by 5 bases and J by 6 bases, leaving 14 bases of the junction without a gene match. As encoded in the germline V gene, CDR1 is SGHTA while CDR2 is FQGTGA. From the cysteine through the phenylalanine, the CDR3 covers 17 amino acids. Part of the CDR3 DNA is given, 42 bases translated from base 1. Both CVID patients and healthy controls were predominantly of Caucasian heritage. Heparinized peripheral whole blood samples of roughly 5 to 8 ml were obtained from each donor. TCRbeta CDR3 repertoires were sequenced from genomic DNA of adults with common variable immune deficiency (CVID) and healthy adult controls. The control group comprised around 22 healthy adult volunteers, some 12 female and approximately ten male, aged about 20 to 70 years with a mean age of roughly 34. Diluted blood was density-centrifuged over Hypaque 1077 or Ficoll-Paque to isolate peripheral blood mononuclear cells. Genomic DNA was extracted from unsorted mononuclear cells by Qiagen column purification or by a centrifugation-based method.

This clone has at least ten counts. What antigen it recognizes has not been identified. The CDR3 extends 3 residues past the end of the read, so its final part is completed from the germline J gene. Here is what the overall study found, with its caveats: Despite equal DNA input, controls averaged about 81,820 unique sequences per sample versus about 31,547 in CVID samples. According to the authors, figuring out what caused the increased clonality in CVID would require sequencing the repertoires of T cell subpopulations. Fewer TCRbeta clones were shared among CVID subjects than among healthy controls (p < 0.0001). TCRbeta clonality was higher in CVID subjects than in healthy controls (t-test p = 0.018), and the increase was most characteristic of about a third of subjects. Differences among patients in the CVID cohort limited the correlations between repertoire features and clinical complications. Reportedly, TCRbeta sequences from CVID had fewer deletions and N-nucleotide insertions, and highly modified clones with 13 or more V deletions were absent from CVID.

Equivalent amounts of genomic DNA from CVID and control samples were used as sequencing input. For every sample, a 60 bp segment covering the rearranged TCRbeta CDR3 region was amplified and then sequenced. The immunoSEQ assay, a bias-corrected multiplex PCR combined with high-throughput sequencing, was used for TCRbeta amplification. The paper's processing steps were these. Each unique nucleotide sequence was treated as a clone and annotated with V, D and J genes, copy number and frequency. Sequences were labeled productive if in frame, and non-productive if out of frame or containing stop codons. As previously described, clonality was computed from Shannon's entropy. The predicted amino acid sequences of productive clones were used to derive the mean CDR3 Kyte-Doolittle hydropathy. The R hclust function was used to hierarchically cluster scaled V gene usage with Manhattan distance and complete linkage. Sharing of clones by CDR3 amino acid sequence was evaluated through resampling of 12 repertoires per group over 100 rounds. The repertoires were searched for 70 published EBV-specific and 200 to 300 published CMV-specific TCRbeta sequences. After two CVID samples that produced fewer than 10,000 sequences were dropped from the analysis, around 40 CVID repertoires remained. Here the immuneACCESS table is served through TCRdb, limited to in-frame sequences with V and J called. Missing clones are a known gap in these copies; in checked studies unresolved V genes cover under half, and the rest lacks a known reason. V and J calls plus clone size are reproduced from that table; the DNA served to infer D and trimming. In this sample, 40,000 to 45,000 clones appear, none counted once only. The ten largest account for more than 9% of the sample.

This sequence originates from a person aged 18 to 75 in good health. The sequenced material came from peripheral blood mononuclear cells. In this chain, TRBV7-3 is recombined with TRBJ2-2, with 8 central nucleotides matching TRBD2. CDR3 DNA, as far as it was read: TGTGCCAGCAGCAAAGCCGGGAGGGCTAGCGGGTCCGGGGAG. Translated, this gives CASSKAGRASGSGE. The whole CDR3 protein is CASSKAGRASGSGELFF.